The table lists the clone carrying this TCR beta chain with a few counts. With a J-beta primer mix and a sample-barcoded 5' primer, a second PCR ran about 7 to 12 cycles. TCRdb reprocessed the 5' RACE reads with MiXCR, giving one entry per CDR3 protein. The repertoire holds over 1.5 million distinct CDR3 sequences, with around half as singletons. J gave up 4 bases and V 5 bases, and 10 bases lay outside the gene matches. This CDR3 is built from 18 residues. CDR1 and CDR2 from the germline V gene are SGHVS and FQNEAQ. This record comes from a study of blood T cells in healthy people across ages. The chain combines TRBV7-8 with TRBJ2-3; 15 bases fit TRBD2. The clonotype originates from a woman between 35 and 50 years old in good health. The specimen was blood. CDR3 sequence (DNA): TGTGCCAGCAGCCCCCGGACTAGCGGGGGGGCCTCTGCAGATACGCAGTATTTT. Translation gives CASSPRTSGGASADTQYF. Supplemented by reference TRBV7-8 and TRBJ2-3, the full variable domain reads GAGVSQSPRYKVAKRGQDVALRCDPISGHVSLFWYQQALGQGPEFLTYFQNEAQLDKSGLPSDRFFAERPEGSVSTLKIQRTQQEDSAVYLCASSPRTSGGASADTQYFGPGTRLTVL.